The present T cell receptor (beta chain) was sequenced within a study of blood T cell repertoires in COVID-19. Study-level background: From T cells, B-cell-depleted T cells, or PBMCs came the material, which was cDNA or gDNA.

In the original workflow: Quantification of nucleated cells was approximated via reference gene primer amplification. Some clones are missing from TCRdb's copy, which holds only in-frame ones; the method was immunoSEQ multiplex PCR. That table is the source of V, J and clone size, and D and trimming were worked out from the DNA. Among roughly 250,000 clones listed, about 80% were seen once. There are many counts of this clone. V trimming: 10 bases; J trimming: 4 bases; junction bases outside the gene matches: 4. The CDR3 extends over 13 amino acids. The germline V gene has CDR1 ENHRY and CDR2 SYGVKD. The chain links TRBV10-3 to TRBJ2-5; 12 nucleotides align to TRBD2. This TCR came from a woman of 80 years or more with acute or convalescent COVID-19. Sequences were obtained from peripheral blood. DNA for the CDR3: TGTGCCACCGGGACTAGCGGGCCAGAGACCCAGTACTTC. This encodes CATGTSGPETQYF.